The entry below gives a single T cell receptor beta chain sequence along with its context. No antigen is known for it. The assay was immunoSEQ multiplex PCR, and TCRdb's table has in-frame clones only and misses some. The data contain about 40,000 clones, 75% to 90% of them seen just once; the ten biggest clones take up approximately 6.4%. The data are from a study of T cells in localized non-small cell lung cancer. Study results and caveats: A median of around 60 of the top 100 tumor clones appeared in adjacent lung, which was paired and uninvolved.

The V end lost 6 bases, the J end lost 0 bases, and 9 bases lay between the germline ends. The CDR3 spans 13 residues. Germline lookup yields CDR1 MNHEY and CDR2 SMNVEV (reference sequence). The TCR comes from a man between 40 and 75 years old with stage I lung adenocarcinoma. The sequenced sample was peripheral blood, obtained before any cancer treatment. V and J are TRBV27 and TRBJ2-7, with D unclear. CDR3 nucleotides: TGTGCCAGCAGCTGGAAAGCCTCCTACGAGCAGTACTTC. Translated, it gives CASSWKASYEQYF.